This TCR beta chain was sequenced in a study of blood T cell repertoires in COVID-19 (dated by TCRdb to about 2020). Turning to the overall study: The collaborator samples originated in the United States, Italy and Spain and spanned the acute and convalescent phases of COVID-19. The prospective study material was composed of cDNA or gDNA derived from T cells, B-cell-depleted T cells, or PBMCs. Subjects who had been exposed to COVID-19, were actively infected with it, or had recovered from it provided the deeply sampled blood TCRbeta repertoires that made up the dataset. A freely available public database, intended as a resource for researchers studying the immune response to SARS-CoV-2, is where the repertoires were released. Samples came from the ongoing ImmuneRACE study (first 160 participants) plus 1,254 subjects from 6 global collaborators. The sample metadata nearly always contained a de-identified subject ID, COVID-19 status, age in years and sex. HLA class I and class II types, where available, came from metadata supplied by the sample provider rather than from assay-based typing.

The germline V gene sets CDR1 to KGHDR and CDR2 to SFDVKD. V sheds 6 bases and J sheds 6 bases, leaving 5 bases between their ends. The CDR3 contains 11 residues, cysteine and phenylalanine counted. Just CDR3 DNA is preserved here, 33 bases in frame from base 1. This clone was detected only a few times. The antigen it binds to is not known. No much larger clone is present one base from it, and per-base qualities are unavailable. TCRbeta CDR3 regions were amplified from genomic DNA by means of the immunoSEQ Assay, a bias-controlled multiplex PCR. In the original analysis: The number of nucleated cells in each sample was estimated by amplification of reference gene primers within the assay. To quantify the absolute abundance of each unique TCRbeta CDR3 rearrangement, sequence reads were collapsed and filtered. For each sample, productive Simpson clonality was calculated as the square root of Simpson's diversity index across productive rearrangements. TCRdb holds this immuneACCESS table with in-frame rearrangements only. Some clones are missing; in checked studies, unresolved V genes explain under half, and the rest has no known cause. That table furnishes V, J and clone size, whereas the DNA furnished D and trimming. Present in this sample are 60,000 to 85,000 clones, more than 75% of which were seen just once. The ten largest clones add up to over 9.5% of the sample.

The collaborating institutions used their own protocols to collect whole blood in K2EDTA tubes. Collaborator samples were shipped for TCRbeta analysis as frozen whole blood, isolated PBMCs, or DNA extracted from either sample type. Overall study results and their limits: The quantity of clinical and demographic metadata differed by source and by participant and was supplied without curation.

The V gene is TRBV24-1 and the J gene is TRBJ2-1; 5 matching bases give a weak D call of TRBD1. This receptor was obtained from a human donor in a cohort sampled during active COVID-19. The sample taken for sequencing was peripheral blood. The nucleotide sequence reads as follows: TGTGCCACCAGTCAGGGCAATGAGCAGTTCTTC. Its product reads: CATSQGNEQFF.